The 20 T cell receptor beta chains given below trace back to one sample, sequenced in a study of T cell repertoires in cytomegalovirus infection. TCRdb independently ran MiXCR on the reads; one entry per CDR3 protein. The profile shows around 630,000 distinct CDR3 sequences, roughly 26% of them singletons. The sequencing sample was made of CD8+ T cells from PBMCs. These receptors were collected from a human donor in good health (CMV status not recorded). Some clones in this sample may be carry-over from other donors' samples.

With regard to this clonotype: An end of the junction differs from the germline gene, which may be a read error. The rearrangement links TRBV12-3 or TRBV12-4 to TRBJ2-1; 9 bases match TRBD2. This CDR3 is built from 16 residues. The CDR3 loop is CASGFTSGRTYNEQFF. The CDR3 nucleotides read TGTGCCAGCGGTTTCACTAGCGGGCGAACCTACAATGAGCAGTTCTTC.

As to this clonotype: A much larger clone lies a single base off, so this may be a read error. The rearrangement uses TRBV7-6 and TRBJ2-5; TRBD2 might be the D (6 bases). CDR1 SGHVS and CDR2 FNYEAQ come from the germline V gene. Trimming cost V 5 bases and J 8 bases, with 21 bases left between them. The CDR3 spans 15 residues. As DNA, the CDR3 is TGTGCCAGCAGCGAAACTAGCAGGGCCTCCAAAACCCAGTACTTC. It codes for CASSETSRASKTQYF. Filled out from reference TRBV7-6 and TRBJ2-5, the complete variable domain reads GAGVSQSPRYKVTKRGQDVALRCDPISGHVSLYWYRQALGQGPEFLTYFNYEAQQDKSGLPNDRFSAERPEGSISTLTIQRTEQRDSAMYRCASSETSRASKTQYFGPGTRLLVL.

This clonotype was seen ten or more times. The rearrangement links TRBV6-1 to TRBJ2-1, with D perhaps assigned TRBD1 or TRBD2 (5 bases each). Germline CDR1 reads MNHNS; CDR2 reads SASEGT. V was pared by 5 bases and J by 12 bases, with 11 bases between. The CDR3 consists of 11 residues. The CDR3 loop reads CASSWDGRQFF. The CDR3 nucleotides read TGTGCCAGCAGTTGGGACGGTCGGCAGTTCTTC.

Details on this clonotype: A junction boundary mismatches the germline segment, possibly from a read error. V usage is TRBV7-2 and J usage is TRBJ2-4; no reliable D call. This CDR3 is built from 11 residues. Germline CDR1 SGHTA, CDR2 FQGNSA. CDR3 in DNA: TGTGCCAACAGCTTACAAAACATTCAGTACTTC. It specifies CANSLQNIQYF.

The V call is TRBV29-1, the J call TRBJ2-3, with 9 bases fitting TRBD1. This CDR3 has 15 residues. V lost 3 bases, J lost 0 bases, and 4 bases stayed unmatched. Germline CDR1 and CDR2: SQVTM and ANQGSEA. For the CDR3, the DNA is TGCAGCGTTGAGGGGACAGGGATTAGCACAGATACGCAGTATTTT. It is translated as CSVEGTGISTDTQYF.

Worth noting for this clonotype: Relative to the germline gene, one junction end is altered; a read error may explain this. The CDR3 sequence is CVSSLGGETQYF. For the CDR3, the DNA is TGTGTCAGCAGCTTGGGGGGAGAGACCCAGTACTTC. The gene calls are TRBV7-4 and TRBJ2-5; possibly TRBD2 for D (6 bases). Germline V gene sequence: CDR1 SGHVT, CDR2 SQSDAQ. CDR3 length: 12 amino acids.

The chain links TRBV29-1 to TRBJ2-7; no clear D. The CDR3 is 14 residues long. V was trimmed by 4 bases and J by 4 bases, leaving 17 bases between them. Germline loops: CDR1 SQVTM, CDR2 ANQGSEA. The CDR3: CSVGGYPVGYEQYF. The CDR3 nucleotides read TGCAGCGTTGGAGGCTACCCCGTCGGATACGAGCAGTACTTC.

This chain uses TRBV5-6 with TRBJ1-1, with D perhaps TRBD1 (6 bases). Germline-derived CDR1 and CDR2 are SGHDT and YYEEEE. V was shortened by 0 bases and J by 1 base, with 10 bases between the two germline ends. The CDR3 runs 15 residues. CDR3 residues: CASSLGWGPNTEAFF. CDR3 bases: TGTGCCAGCAGCTTGGGGTGGGGGCCGAACACTGAAGCTTTCTTT.

The chain joins TRBV24-1 to TRBJ2-1, with D maybe TRBD1 (6 bases). The germline V gene has CDR1 KGHDR and CDR2 SFDVKD. The CDR3 spans 14 residues. Trimming pared 4 bases from V and 8 bases from J, leaving 14 bases between. The DNA of the CDR3 is TGTGCCACCAGTGACCCGGACAGAAACTATGAGCAGTTCTTC. Its translation is CATSDPDRNYEQFF.

The chain links TRBV10-3 to TRBJ2-7, with D possibly matching TRBD2 (5 bases). Trimming cost V 4 bases and J 3 bases, with 13 bases left between them. CDR3 length: 14 amino acids. Looked up from germline, CDR1 is ENHRY and CDR2 is SYGVKD. As DNA, the CDR3 is TGTGCCATCAGTGCCGGAGGTTGGGACTACGAGCAGTACGTC. Residues: CAISAGGWDYEQYV.

The chain joins TRBV9 to TRBJ1-1, with TRBD1 matching over 9 bases. CDR1 is SGDLS and CDR2 is YYNGEE in the germline V gene. The V and J ends lost 3 bases and 4 bases, in that order; junction bases with no gene match: 10. The CDR3 loop spans 16 amino acids. CDR3 residues: CASSGTGETGSTEAFF. The DNA for the CDR3 is TGTGCCAGCAGCGGGACAGGGGAGACAGGGAGCACTGAAGCTTTCTTT.

The sample holds many counts of this clonotype. The V gene is TRBV7-8, the J gene TRBJ2-3; TRBD2 matches at 12 bases. Germline lookup yields CDR1 SGHVS and CDR2 FQNEAQ. The trim removed 5 bases at V and 3 bases at J, leaving 3 bases unmatched. The CDR3 runs to 15 residues. CDR3 nucleotides: TGTGCCAGCAGCCTGACTAGCGGGGGAACAGATACGCAGTATTTT. This encodes CASSLTSGGTDTQYF.

The chain couples TRBV6-6 to TRBJ2-5; 9 bases fit TRBD1. The CDR3 totals 14 residues. CDR1 is MNHNY, CDR2 SVGAGI, per germline (reference sequence). With 5 bases clipped from V and 5 bases from J, the junction kept 6 bases outside the gene matches. The CDR3 DNA reads as TGTGCCAGCAGTCTCTACAGGGGGCTGGAGACCCAGTACTTC. It encodes CASSLYRGLETQYF.

The table lists this clonotype with a few counts. This CDR3 is CAIRIPLPGGTDTQYF. CDR3 nucleotides: TGTGCCATCAGGATACCACTCCCGGGGGGCACAGATACGCAGTATTTT. The chain has TRBV10-3 and TRBJ2-3; D might be TRBD2 (6 bases). This CDR3 is built from 16 residues. Trimming took 6 bases from V and 1 from J, leaving 17 bases between them. Germline CDR1 ENHRY, CDR2 SYGVKD.

This clonotype came up a few times. J is TRBJ2-3 and V is TRBV20-1, with 12 positions matching TRBD2. This CDR3 is built from 16 residues. J was trimmed by 5 bases and V by 0 bases; bases with no gene match: 6. Germline CDR1 reads DFQATT; CDR2 reads SNEGSKA (reference sequence). The CDR3, as DNA: TGCAGTGCTAGAGATCCGACTAGCGGGGGACTAGATACGCAGTATTTT. Residues: CSARDPTSGGLDTQYF.

This clonotype was counted ten times or more. CDR3 protein: CASSTPRLGLAGGERLDEQYF. CDR3 DNA sequence: TGTGCCAGCAGCACCCCTCGCCTGGGACTAGCGGGGGGCGAACGCCTCGACGAGCAGTACTTC. V and J are TRBV7-6 and TRBJ2-7, with 15 positions matching TRBD2. Germline V gene data show CDR1 as SGHVS and CDR2 as FNYEAQ. The CDR3 runs to 21 residues. V lost 5 bases, J lost 5 bases, and 22 bases stayed unmatched.

This clonotype was seen many times. The chain employs TRBV7-9 and TRBJ1-3; perhaps TRBD1 as D (5 bases). Between the trimmed V and J ends, which lost 6 bases and 4 bases, there was a span of 13 bases. The CDR3 is 14 residues long. Per germline, CDR1 SEHNR and CDR2 FQNEAQ (reference sequence). CDR3 in amino acids: CASRARVAGNTIYF. The CDR3 DNA reads TGTGCCAGCAGGGCCAGGGTAGCCGGAAACACCATATATTTT.

The sample holds a few counts of this clonotype. J is TRBJ1-1 and V is TRBV28; D uncertain. Trimming removed 6 bases at V and 0 bases at J, with 11 bases between. Per germline, CDR1 MDHEN and CDR2 SYDVKM. CDR3 length: 14 amino acids. CDR3 region: CASRPATVNTEAFF. DNA for the CDR3: TGTGCCAGCAGACCCGCGACGGTGAACACTGAAGCTTTCTTT.

This clonotype appeared many times. The V and J genes are TRBV7-9 and TRBJ1-1; TRBD1 aligns across 9 bases. The junction had 7 bases not matched to a gene; V was cut back by 6 bases and J by 2 bases. This CDR3 contains 15 residues. CDR1 and CDR2 from the germline V gene are SEHNR and FQNEAQ (reference sequence). CDR3 sequence reads: CASSLITGGNTEAFF. CDR3 nucleotides: TGTGCCAGCAGTTTAATTACAGGGGGCAACACTGAAGCTTTCTTT.

This chain connects TRBV27 to TRBJ2-1; either TRBD1 or TRBD2 may fit D (5 bases each). The CDR3 covers 15 residues. The germline gives CDR1 MNHEY, CDR2 SMNVEV (reference sequence). The ends were cut back, 6 bases at V and 5 bases at J, with 17 bases in the middle. The CDR3 is CASSQEGRRHNEQFF. CDR3 sequence (DNA): TGTGCCAGCAGCCAAGAGGGGCGCAGGCACAATGAGCAGTTCTTC.